This TCR beta chain was sequenced for a study of shared clonotypes between healthy human individuals. The assay was immunoSEQ multiplex PCR, and TCRdb's table has in-frame clones only and misses some. Counted here are approximately 740,000 clones, 80% to 95% occurring once; the ten biggest clones make up approximately 25%. Germline V gene lookup returns CDR1 SGHTA and CDR2 FQGNSA. Deletions cut 3 bases from V and 6 bases from J, with 9 bases between. The CDR3 is 13 residues long. In the naive CD8 group, cells lacked CD45RO and were positively selected for CCR7, so terminally differentiated effector memory CD45RA+ cells were left out.

The J gene is TRBJ1-5, the V gene TRBV7-2; a weak D match, TRBD1 (5 bases). Sample: naive CD8+ T cells sorted from blood. The TCR was taken from a man under 40 in good health. The CDR3 protein is CASSLWGSQPQHF. The CDR3 nucleotides are TGTGCCAGCAGCTTGTGGGGCAGTCAGCCCCAGCATTTT.